This T cell receptor (beta chain) came from a study of OX40 agonist ivuxolimab in advanced cancers. Study conclusions and caveats: With doses of 0.1-3.0 mg/kg, partial responders showed among the lowest clonal expansion. Researchers did not establish what antigens the expanded peripheral T cells target.

Some clones are missing from TCRdb's copy, which holds only in-frame ones; the method was immunoSEQ multiplex PCR. Of roughly 65,000 clones detected, 85% to 90% appear once; the ten largest clones hold more than 9%. The CDR3 sequence is 17 residues long. Germline lookup yields CDR1 SGHTA and CDR2 FQGNSA. Between the trimmed V and J ends, which lost 5 bases and 5 bases, there was a span of 21 bases. Regarding this clone: What it recognizes is unknown.

The specimen was CD4+ or CD8+ T cells sorted from blood, collected in a trial of the OX40 agonist ivuxolimab. The origin of this receptor is an adult with an advanced solid tumor such as melanoma, head and neck, liver or kidney cancer. This chain links TRBV7-2 with TRBJ1-4, with D hard to call. This CDR3 reads CASSQGQNTGRNEKLFF. The CDR3, as DNA: TGTGCCAGCAGCCAAGGGCAAAACACGGGGAGGAATGAAAAACTGTTTTTT.